A single sample is the source of the 32 T cell receptor beta chains below, sequenced in a study of OX40 agonist ivuxolimab in advanced cancers. TCRdb keeps only in-frame clones here, not all; method: immunoSEQ multiplex PCR. Among about 99,000 clones listed, approximately 95% were seen once. The specimen comprised CD4+ or CD8+ T cells sorted from blood, sampled in a trial of the OX40 agonist ivuxolimab. These receptors were taken from an adult with an advanced solid tumor such as melanoma, head and neck, liver or kidney cancer.

The V gene is TRBV6-5, the J gene TRBJ2-5; a possible D gene is TRBD1 (7 bases). Trimming left V 4 bases short and J 5 bases short, with 14 bases between. Germline V gene sequence: CDR1 MNHEY, CDR2 SVGAGI. The CDR3 is 14 amino acids. This CDR3 is CASSFQQGRETQYF. The CDR3 nucleotides read TGTGCCAGCAGTTTCCAACAGGGGAGGGAGACCCAGTACTTC.

This rearrangement joins TRBV6-1 to TRBJ2-7, with D possibly matching TRBD1 (5 bases). The CDR3 has 13 residues. CDR1 is MNHNS, CDR2 SASEGT, per germline. Trimming removed 10 bases at V and 5 bases at J, with 18 bases between. The CDR3 coding sequence is TGTGCCACCTATGTAGGGGAACGCGACGAGCAGTACTTC. Its protein product is CATYVGERDEQYF.

This clone was counted once. This chain links TRBV11-2 with TRBJ1-1, with D possibly matching TRBD1 (6 bases). Trimming removed 0 bases from V and 2 bases from J, with 16 bases in between. The CDR3 sequence is 17 residues long. Germline lookup yields CDR1 SGHAT and CDR2 FQNNGV. The DNA of the CDR3 is TGTGCCAGCAGCTTAGATTTGATCAGGGGAAGTAACACTGAAGCTTTCTTT. Protein: CASSLDLIRGSNTEAFF.

The chain recombines TRBV7-9 with TRBJ2-5, with TRBD2 matching over 7 bases. V lost 10 bases and J lost 1; bases outside the gene matches: 6. CDR3 length equals 13 residues. Germline CDR1 and CDR2: SEHNR and FQNEAQ (reference sequence). The CDR3 DNA reads TGTGCCACCTCTCTAGCGGCCCAAGAGACCCAGTACTTC. Amino acids: CATSLAAQETQYF.

This rearrangement joins TRBV5-1 to TRBJ2-1, with TRBD2 identical over 9 bases. CDR3 length equals 15 residues. Trimming took 1 base from V and 3 from J; bases not matched to a gene: 2. The germline gives CDR1 SGHRS, CDR2 YFSETQ. The CDR3 DNA reads TGCGCCAGCAGCTTGAAGCGGGAGGTCTACAATGAGCAGTTCTTC. The encoded protein is CASSLKREVYNEQFF.

The rearrangement uses TRBV7-9 and TRBJ1-5; D not resolved. In germline, CDR1 is SEHNR, CDR2 FQNEAQ (reference sequence). This CDR3 comprises 13 residues. V lost 4 bases and J 6 bases, leaving 10 bases between the germline ends. CDR3 region: CASSSAQGQPQHF. The CDR3 region has the DNA TGTGCCAGCAGCTCCGCCCAAGGTCAGCCCCAGCATTTT.

The chain recombines TRBV28 with TRBJ2-4, with D uncertain. Germline assignment: CDR1 MDHEN and CDR2 SYDVKM. Trimming took 4 bases from V and 1 from J, leaving 11 bases between them. The CDR3 has 15 amino acids. CDR3 sequence reads: CASSSPHVAKNIQYF. CDR3 in DNA: TGTGCCAGCAGTTCCCCGCATGTGGCCAAAAACATTCAGTACTTC.

In the case of this clone: Mismatch with germline at one junction end may stem from a read error. The chain combines TRBV7-2 with TRBJ2-7, with a tentative D call TRBD2 (5 bases). The CDR3 length is 15 residues. Looked up from germline, CDR1 is SGHTA and CDR2 is FQGNSA. This CDR3 reads CASSLAGEGGYEQYF. In DNA form, the CDR3 reads TGTGCCAGCAGCCTAGCCGGAGAAGGAGGCTACGAGCAGTACTTC.

The chain uses TRBV21-1 and TRBJ2-5; the table's D call TRBD1 went unverified against the DNA. TRBV21-1 is given as a pseudogene. The CDR3 has 15 residues. The CDR3 here is CASSSRDRVQETQYF. The CDR3 DNA reads TGTGCCAGCAGCTCACGGGACAGGGTGCAAGAGACCCAGTACTTC.

The CDR3 DNA reads TGTGCCAGCAGCCCACAGTTGGGAGGATTTTTTGATGAGCAGTTCTTC. This encodes CASSPQLGGFFDEQFF. The genes are TRBV28 and TRBJ2-1; D possibly corresponds to TRBD2 (6 bases). Germline V lookup: CDR1 MDHEN, CDR2 SYDVKM. CDR3 length: 16 residues. The V end was cut by 6 bases, the J end by 8 bases, with 23 bases between. The variable domain in full, with the rest retrieved from reference TRBV28 and TRBJ2-1, is DVKVTQSSRYLVKRTGEKVFLECVQDMDHENMFWYRQDPGLGLRLIYFSYDVKMKEKGDIPEGYSVSREKKERFSLILESASTNQTSMYLCASSPQLGGFFDEQFFGPGTRLTVL.

J is TRBJ2-2 and V is TRBV5-1, with D possibly being TRBD1 (6 bases). The CDR3 extends over 16 amino acids. The V end lost 4 bases, the J end lost 2 bases, and 15 bases lay between the germline ends. In germline, CDR1 is SGHRS, CDR2 YFSETQ. CDR3 bases: TGCGCCAGCAGCGAACCGCAGGGGCTCAACACCGGGGAGCTGTTTTTT. This gives the protein CASSEPQGLNTGELFF.

The chain couples TRBV6-6 to TRBJ1-5; D is perhaps TRBD1 (6 bases). The germline CDR1 and CDR2 sequences are MNHNY and SVGAGI (reference sequence). V gave up 4 bases and J gave up 7 bases, with 11 bases separating them. The CDR3 is 13 residues long. The CDR3 reads CASSSLRGQPQHF. The CDR3 DNA reads TGTGCCAGCAGTTCCCTCAGGGGACAGCCCCAGCATTTT.

The J gene is TRBJ2-1, the V gene TRBV29-1; tentatively, D is TRBD1 (6 bases). The V and J ends lost 4 bases and 2 bases respectively, with 12 bases between them. The CDR3 runs to 14 residues. CDR1 and CDR2 (germline): SQVTM, ANQGSEA. DNA of the CDR3: TGCAGCGTTGTGGAGAGGGGGACCTACAATGAGCAGTTCTTC. Translated, it gives CSVVERGTYNEQFF.

The J gene is TRBJ1-2, the V gene TRBV7-8; D remains unclear. CDR3 length equals 17 residues. V lost 4 bases to trimming and J lost 0 bases, with 18 bases between them. CDR1 SGHVS and CDR2 FQNEAQ come from the germline V gene. The CDR3 reads CASSSTGRNRANYGYTF. DNA for the CDR3: TGTGCCAGCAGCTCGACCGGGAGGAATCGAGCTAACTATGGCTACACCTTC.

The V and J genes are TRBV10-3 and TRBJ1-2; D perhaps matches TRBD1 (6 bases). The V end lost 7 bases, the J end lost 3 bases, and 9 bases lay between the germline ends. CDR1 is ENHRY and CDR2 is SYGVKD in the germline V gene. The CDR3 extends over 12 amino acids. This chain's CDR3 is CAINKGDYGYTF. CDR3 nucleotides: TGTGCCATCAATAAGGGGGACTATGGCTACACCTTC.

This clone was seen a handful of times. The rearrangement joins TRBV2 to TRBJ1-6; D is uncertain. The CDR3 has 11 amino acids. V lost 7 bases and J lost 17, with 15 bases in between. Germline V CDR1 and CDR2: SNHLY, FYNNEI. The CDR3 DNA is TGTGCCAGCACAGTCCGGATCGGCGTCCACTTT. This gives the protein CASTVRIGVHF.

J is TRBJ2-1 and V is TRBV6-6; TRBD2 matches at 10 bases. The junction had 8 bases not matched to a gene; V was cut back by 5 bases and J by 4 bases. This CDR3 has 16 residues. Germline V gene sequence: CDR1 MNHNY, CDR2 SVGAGI (reference sequence). In nucleotides, the CDR3 is TGTGCCAGCAGTCCCTACCAGCGGGGGGGATACAATGAGCAGTTCTTC. Protein: CASSPYQRGGYNEQFF.

This rearrangement joins TRBV7-9 to TRBJ1-2; D may be TRBD1 (5 bases). Trimming cost V 1 base and J 7 bases, with 16 bases left between them. This CDR3 is 15 amino acids long. CDR1 SEHNR and CDR2 FQNEAQ come from the germline V gene (reference sequence). DNA of the CDR3: TGTGCCAGCAGCTTAGAGTACGCAGGGCTAAGTGGCTACACCTTC. Its protein is CASSLEYAGLSGYTF.

This rearrangement joins TRBV7-3 to TRBJ2-3; 11 nucleotides line up with TRBD2. The V and J ends lost 5 bases and 4 bases, in that order; junction bases with no gene match: 2. CDR1 is SGHTA, CDR2 FQGTGA, per germline. The CDR3 is made up of 14 amino acids. CDR3 residues: CASSTSGRSDTQYF. The DNA of the CDR3 is TGTGCCAGCAGCACTAGCGGGAGATCAGATACGCAGTATTTT.

The rearrangement links TRBV10-2 to TRBJ1-2, with 10 bases lining up with TRBD1. Trimming took 3 bases from V and 8 from J; bases not matched to a gene: 6. Looked up from germline, CDR1 is WSHSY and CDR2 is SAAADI. This CDR3 has 14 amino acids. The CDR3 DNA is TGCGCCAGCAGTGATAGGGGACAGGGGAACGGCTACACCTTC. Amino acid sequence: CASSDRGQGNGYTF.

The chain is built from TRBV2 and TRBJ1-2, with a weak D call TRBD1 (6 bases). Germline CDR1 reads SNHLY; CDR2 reads FYNNEI. The CDR3 loop spans 12 amino acids. Deletions cut 2 bases from V and 8 bases from J, with 9 bases between. CDR3 sequence reads: CASSERGFGYTF. The CDR3 bases are TGTGCCAGCAGTGAAAGGGGGTTCGGCTACACCTTC.

V is TRBV18 and J is TRBJ2-3, with TRBD1 identical over 12 bases. The CDR3 length is 17 residues. Looked up from germline, CDR1 is KGHSH and CDR2 is LQKENI. The V and J ends lost 3 bases and 4 bases, in that order; junction bases with no gene match: 8. The CDR3 region is CASSPGSGTGGPDTQYF. The CDR3 DNA reads TGTGCCAGCTCACCGGGGTCTGGGACAGGGGGCCCAGATACGCAGTATTTT.

This chain links TRBV5-1 with TRBJ1-1; D may be TRBD1 (5 bases). The CDR3 consists of 14 residues. Germline V gene sequence: CDR1 SGHRS, CDR2 YFSETQ. V was clipped by 0 bases and J by 1 base, with 7 bases between them. In nucleotides, the CDR3 is TGCGCCAGCAGCTTGGCCGGGGCGAACACTGAAGCTTTCTTT. Translated: CASSLAGANTEAFF.

DNA for the CDR3: TGTGCCAGCAGTTCTCTGAGACAGTGGACTTTCTTT. Its protein is CASSSLRQWTFF. This chain uses TRBV28 with TRBJ1-1; D perhaps matches TRBD1 (5 bases). The V end lost 4 bases, the J end lost 12 bases, and 15 bases lay between the germline ends. Germline loops: CDR1 MDHEN, CDR2 SYDVKM. The CDR3 sequence is 12 residues long.

The V and J genes are TRBV27 and TRBJ2-7; TRBD2 matches at 9 bases. CDR1 and CDR2 (germline): MNHEY, SMNVEV (reference sequence). The CDR3 sequence is 13 residues long. Losses at the gene ends were 3 bases for V and 4 bases for J; bases not matched to a gene: 1. CDR3 bases: TGTGCCAGCAGTTTGGCGGGAGGGTACGAGCAGTACTTC. Its protein product is CASSLAGGYEQYF.

The V and J genes are TRBV4-1 and TRBJ2-7; 8 nucleotides line up with TRBD2. Per the germline V gene, CDR1 is MGHRA and CDR2 is YSYEKL. With V trimmed by 0 bases and J by 4 bases, 8 bases remained unmatched. The CDR3 runs to 16 residues. CDR3 sequence: CASSQEELAGRYEQYF. In nucleotides, the CDR3 is TGCGCCAGCAGCCAAGAAGAATTAGCGGGAAGGTACGAGCAGTACTTC.

CDR3 residues: CASSTSSGGPWSTDTQYF. Written as DNA, the CDR3 is TGCGCCAGCAGCACATCTAGCGGGGGGCCTTGGAGCACAGATACGCAGTATTTT. The chain carries TRBV5-1 and TRBJ2-3; the match to TRBD2 covers 11 bases. The CDR3 length is 18 residues. Trimming cost V 4 bases and J 0 bases; bases outside gene matches: 10. The germline CDR1 and CDR2 sequences are SGHRS and YFSETQ.

The genes are TRBV28 and TRBJ1-1; no definite D call. This CDR3 comprises 15 residues. Trimming took 6 bases from V and 8 from J, leaving 22 bases between them. The germline CDR1 and CDR2 sequences are MDHEN and SYDVKM. The CDR3 DNA reads TGTGCCAGCAGCCTGCCTACGGACGGGCGGAAGGAAGCTTTCTTT. Residues: CASSLPTDGRKEAFF.

The chain couples TRBV27 to TRBJ2-7; 8 bases map to TRBD2. V dropped 6 bases and J dropped 6; count of bases not matched to a gene: 10. The CDR3 consists of 14 residues. Per the germline V gene, CDR1 is MNHEY and CDR2 is SMNVEV (reference sequence). The CDR3, as DNA: TGTGCCAGCAGCCCCGGGGGGGGGCCGGGCGAGCAGTACTTC. This codes for CASSPGGGPGEQYF.

This clone was seen just once. V and J are TRBV6-5 and TRBJ2-7; TRBD2 might be the D (6 bases). V was clipped by 7 bases and J by 4 bases, with 17 bases between them. Germline V gives CDR1 MNHEY, CDR2 SVGAGI. The CDR3 covers 14 residues. The CDR3, as DNA: TGTGCCAGCAAGGCCCGACTAGAGGGGTACGAGCAGTACTTC. It encodes CASKARLEGYEQYF.

The rearrangement links TRBV9 to TRBJ2-7, with 7 bases lining up with TRBD1. Germline CDR1 reads SGDLS; CDR2 reads YYNGEE. V dropped 4 bases and J dropped 4; count of bases not matched to a gene: 11. The CDR3 length is 15 residues. The CDR3 bases are TGTGCCAGCAGCACCCAACCGGGACAGTTATACGAGCAGTACTTC. Protein product: CASSTQPGQLYEQYF.

This sequence joins TRBV2 and TRBJ1-3; possible D gene TRBD1, 5 bases. This CDR3 has 15 residues. The germline gives CDR1 SNHLY, CDR2 FYNNEI. Trimming removed 3 bases from V and 0 bases from J, with 9 bases in between. The CDR3 protein is CASSDGAVSGNTIYF. The DNA of the CDR3 is TGTGCCAGCAGTGACGGGGCCGTCTCTGGAAACACCATATATTTT. The whole variable domain, filled in from reference TRBV2 and TRBJ1-3, reads EPEVTQTPSHQVTQMGQEVILRCVPISNHLYFYWYRQILGQKVEFLVSFYNNEISEKSEIFDDQFSVERPDGSNFTLKIRSTKLEDSAMYFCASSDGAVSGNTIYFGEGSWLTVV.